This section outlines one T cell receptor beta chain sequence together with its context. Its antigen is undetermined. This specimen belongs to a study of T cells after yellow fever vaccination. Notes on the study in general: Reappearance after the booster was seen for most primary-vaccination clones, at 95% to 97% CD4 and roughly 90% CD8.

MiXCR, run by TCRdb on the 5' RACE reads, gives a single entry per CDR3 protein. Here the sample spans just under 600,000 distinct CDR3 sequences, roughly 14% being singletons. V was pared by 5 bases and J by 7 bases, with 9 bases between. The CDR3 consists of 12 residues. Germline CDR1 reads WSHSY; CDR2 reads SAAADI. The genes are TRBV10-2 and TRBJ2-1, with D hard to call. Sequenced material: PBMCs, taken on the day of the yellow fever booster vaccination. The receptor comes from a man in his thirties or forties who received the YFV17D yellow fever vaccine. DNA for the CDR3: TGCGCCAGCAGTACTGAGTTGAATGAGCAGTTCTTC. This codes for CASSTELNEQFF.